The TCR beta chain under discussion was sequenced for a study of blood T cells in healthy people across ages. With V trimmed by 3 bases and J by 6 bases, 8 bases remained unmatched. In germline, CDR1 is MGHRA, CDR2 YSYEKL. The CDR3 extends over 15 amino acids. Study-level results: The fall in TCR beta diversity per million T cells was roughly linear with age.

Only a few counts were recorded for this clonotype. The antigen remains unidentified. The authors ran a second PCR of about 6 to 11 cycles using a sample-barcoded 5' primer and a J-beta primer mix. Each TCR beta cDNA got a 12-nucleotide random molecular identifier. Using its own MiXCR run on the 5' RACE reads, TCRdb lists one record per CDR3 protein. The sample includes about 1.6 million distinct CDR3 sequences, about 35% of them seen just once. Donors were systemically healthy Caucasian individuals from Russia aged roughly 6 to 100 years. Each sample yielded at least 6 million isolated PBMCs. The receptor was derived from a young woman in good health. Sequences were obtained from blood. The V and J genes are TRBV4-1 and TRBJ1-1, with TRBD1 identical over 9 bases. The CDR3 coding sequence is TGCGCCAGCAGCCAGATCCCGGGACAGGGCCCTGAAGCTTTCTTT. Its protein product is CASSQIPGQGPEAFF.